The TCR beta chain described here comes from a study of T-cell reconstitution after alpha-beta-depleted transplantation in children (dated by TCRdb to the mid-2010s). With respect to the entire study: T-cell immune reconstitution after TCRalphabeta/CD19-depleted allogeneic hematopoietic cell transplantation in children was quantitatively tracked in the study by means of TCR repertoire profiling. On the study overall, not on this receptor specifically: Over the following months the frequencies of hyperexpanded clones went down, and after one year T-cell counts and TCRbeta diversity were mostly credited to newly produced T cells. The high TCRbeta diversity at day 60 in some patients was ascribed to recipient T cells and intrathymic progenitors that had survived conditioning. The apparently early recovery of alphabetaT-cell counts about two months after transplant reportedly depended on only several hundred rapidly expanded clones that came from non-depleted graft cells.

The protocol used for the library was PCR. Data came from an Illumina HiSeq 2500. Molecular barcoding was employed in the preparation of TCR libraries, with unique molecular identifiers being used to normalize TCRbeta repertoire quantification. TCRdb's own reprocessing of the public reads used fastp at Q25 and MiXCR and kept productive beta chains. Each CDR3 protein gets just one entry, which takes the most common genes and DNA from the rows behind it. The sample includes about 1,000,000 distinct CDR3 sequences, with 25% to 35% observed a single time. About 28% of the sample rests with the top ten. The treatment or condition label on this specimen signifies: allogeneic hematopoietic cell transplantation with graft depleted of TCRalphabeta T cells and CD19 B cells. Transplant recipients were children who received TCRalphabeta/CD19-depleted allogeneic hematopoietic cell grafts. This clonotype was counted between two and nine times. Its antigen remains undetermined. Qualities for individual bases were not recorded, and no much larger clone is one base off.

V lost 3 bases and J lost 2 bases, and the count of bases not matched to a germline gene is 3. Reading the germline V gene gives CDR1 SGHTA and CDR2 FQGTGA. The CDR3 numbers 15 residues from cysteine through phenylalanine. Left in the record is the CDR3 DNA by itself, 45 bases read in frame from the first base. Source: PBMCs, mostly from graft donor cells, taken 360 days after TCRalphabeta/CD19-depleted stem cell transplant. The origin of this receptor is a boy in the first two years of life who had a stem cell transplant for SCID, so the T cells may come from the graft donor. Here the chain combines TRBV7-3 and TRBJ2-1; 8 central nucleotides agree with TRBD1. The CDR3 in this case is CASSFDRGAYNEQFF. DNA sequence: TGTGCCAGCAGCTTTGACAGGGGTGCCTACAATGAGCAGTTCTTC.